Detailed here is one T cell receptor (beta chain). One entry per CDR3 protein, called by TCRdb with MiXCR from the 5' RACE reads. Here the sample spans roughly 70,000 distinct CDR3 sequences, 13% being singletons. Time point noted: sample taken at primary tumor resection. Unsorted whole RNA samples from tumor, nontumor lung or frozen PBMC were sequenced. This sample was included in a study of spatial heterogeneity in lung cancer. The V gene lost 2 bases and the J gene lost 6 bases, with 12 bases spanning the gap. Germline-derived CDR1 and CDR2 are LNHDA and SQIVND (reference sequence). The length of the CDR3 is 14 residues.

This receptor was obtained from a male donor with early-stage non-small cell lung cancer. The genes are TRBV19 and TRBJ2-3, with D maybe TRBD1 (6 bases). This sample comprised PBMCs, obtained at surgery. The CDR3: CASSIWGPRDTQYF. The CDR3, as DNA: TGTGCCAGTAGTATATGGGGGCCAAGGGATACGCAGTATTTT.